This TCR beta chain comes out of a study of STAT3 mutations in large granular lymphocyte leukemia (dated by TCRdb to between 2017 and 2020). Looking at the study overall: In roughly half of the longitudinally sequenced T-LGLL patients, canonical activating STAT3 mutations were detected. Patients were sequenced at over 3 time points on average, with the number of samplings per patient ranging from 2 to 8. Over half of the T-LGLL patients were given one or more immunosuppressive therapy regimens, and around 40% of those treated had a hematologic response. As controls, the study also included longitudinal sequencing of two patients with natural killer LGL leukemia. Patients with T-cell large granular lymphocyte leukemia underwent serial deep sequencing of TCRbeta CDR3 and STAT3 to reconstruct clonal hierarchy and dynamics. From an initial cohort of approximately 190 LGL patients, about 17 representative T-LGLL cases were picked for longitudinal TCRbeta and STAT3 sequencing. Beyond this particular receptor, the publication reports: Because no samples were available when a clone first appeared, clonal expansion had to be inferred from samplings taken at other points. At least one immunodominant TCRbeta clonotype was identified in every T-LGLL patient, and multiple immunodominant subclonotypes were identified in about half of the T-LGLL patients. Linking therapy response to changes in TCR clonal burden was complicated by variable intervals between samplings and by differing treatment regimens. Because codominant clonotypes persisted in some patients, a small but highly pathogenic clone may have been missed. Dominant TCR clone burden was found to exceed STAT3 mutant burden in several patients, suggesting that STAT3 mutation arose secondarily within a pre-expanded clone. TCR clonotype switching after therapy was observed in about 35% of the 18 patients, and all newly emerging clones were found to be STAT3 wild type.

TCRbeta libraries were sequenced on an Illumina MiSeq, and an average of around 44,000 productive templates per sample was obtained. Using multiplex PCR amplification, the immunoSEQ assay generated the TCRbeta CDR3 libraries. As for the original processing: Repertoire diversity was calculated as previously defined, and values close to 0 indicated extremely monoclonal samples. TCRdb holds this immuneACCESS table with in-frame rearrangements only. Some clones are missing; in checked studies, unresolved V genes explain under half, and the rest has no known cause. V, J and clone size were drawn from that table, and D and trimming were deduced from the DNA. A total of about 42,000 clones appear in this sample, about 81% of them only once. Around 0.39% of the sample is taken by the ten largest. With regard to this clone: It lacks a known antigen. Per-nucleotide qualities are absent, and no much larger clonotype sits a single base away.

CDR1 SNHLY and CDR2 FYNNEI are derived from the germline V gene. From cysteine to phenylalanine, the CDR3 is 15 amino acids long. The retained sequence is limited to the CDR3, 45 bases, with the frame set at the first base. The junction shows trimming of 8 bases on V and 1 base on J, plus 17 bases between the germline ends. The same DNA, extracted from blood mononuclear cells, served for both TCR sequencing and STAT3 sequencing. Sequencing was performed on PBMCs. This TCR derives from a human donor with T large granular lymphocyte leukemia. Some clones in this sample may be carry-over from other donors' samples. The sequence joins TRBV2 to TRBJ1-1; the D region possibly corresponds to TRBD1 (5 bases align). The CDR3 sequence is CASLSPGWTNTEAFF. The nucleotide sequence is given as TGTGCCAGCCTGTCCCCAGGGTGGACGAACACTGAAGCTTTCTTT.